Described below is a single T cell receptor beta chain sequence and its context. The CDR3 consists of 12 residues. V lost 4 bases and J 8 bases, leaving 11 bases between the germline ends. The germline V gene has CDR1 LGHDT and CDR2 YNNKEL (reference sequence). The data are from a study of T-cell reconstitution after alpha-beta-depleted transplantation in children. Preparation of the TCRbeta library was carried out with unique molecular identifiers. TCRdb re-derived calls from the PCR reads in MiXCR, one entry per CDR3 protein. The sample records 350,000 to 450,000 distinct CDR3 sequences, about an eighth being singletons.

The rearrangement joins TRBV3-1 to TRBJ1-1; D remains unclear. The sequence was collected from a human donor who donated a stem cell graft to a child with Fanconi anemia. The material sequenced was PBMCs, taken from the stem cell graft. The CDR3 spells CASSLEGSEAFF. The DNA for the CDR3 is TGTGCCAGCAGCCTCGAGGGCAGCGAAGCTTTCTTT.